Listed below are T cell receptor beta chains from one sample, sequenced in a study of long-term antiretroviral therapy in people with HIV. The protocol was immunoSEQ multiplex PCR, while the TCRdb copy is restricted to in-frame clones and leaves out a portion. Counted here are some 31,000 clones, roughly 97% occurring once; the ten biggest clones make up around 2.7%. Sequenced here: unsorted PBMCs, sampled 6.9 years after starting antiretroviral therapy. The receptors stem from a man under 40 with HIV. The CDR3 runs from the conserved cysteine through the conserved F or W. D genes are given only for firm matches. Clone size is stated in some rows and not others, as once, few, many or a class when expanded.

cdr3_nt,cdr3_aa,j_call,v_call,clone_size,d_call
TGCGCCAGCAGCTTGCTTGGGGGCATCGGAGAGACCCAGTACTTC,CASSLLGGIGETQYF,TRBJ2-5,TRBV5-1,once,NA
TGCGCCAGCAGCCAAGGGGGCAGGGGGAACACTGAAGCTTTCTTT,CASSQGGRGNTEAFF,TRBJ1-1,TRBV4-3,NA,NA
TGTGCCAGCAGCTCGGACTGGGATCAGCCCCAGCATTTT,CASSSDWDQPQHF,TRBJ1-5,TRBV7-2,NA,NA
TGCGCCAGCAGCTTGGAGGGAGAGGCGGGGGCTATAGATACGCAGTATTTT,CASSLEGEAGAIDTQYF,TRBJ2-3,TRBV5-1,NA,NA
TGCGCCAGCAGCCTAAGCTCTGGGGCCAACGTCCTGACTTTC,CASSLSSGANVLTF,TRBJ2-6,TRBV4-3,few,NA
TGTGCCAGCAGCCCTGGGGAGGGGACGGCGACCTACGAGCAGTACTTC,CASSPGEGTATYEQYF,TRBJ2-7,TRBV7-9,NA,TRBD2
TGTGCCAGCAGTTACAGCGTGAACACTGAAGCTTTCTTT,CASSYSVNTEAFF,TRBJ1-1,TRBV6-5,NA,NA
TGTGCCAGCAGTGAACGGCAGATTAATTCACCCCTCCACTTT,CASSERQINSPLHF,TRBJ1-6,TRBV2,NA,NA
TGTGCCAGCAATCTTTATGCTGGGAGACAAGAGACCCAGTACTTC,CASNLYAGRQETQYF,TRBJ2-5,TRBV27,NA,NA
TGTGCCAGCAGCTCACTGGACGCCCGGGGTGGCTACACCTTC,CASSSLDARGGYTF,TRBJ1-2,TRBV13,NA,NA
TGTGCCAGCATTACGGGGACTAGCGGTCAAGAGACCCAGTACTTC,CASITGTSGQETQYF,TRBJ2-5,TRBV28,NA,TRBD2
TGTGCCAGCAGCTTGGGCCTTTCAGCCAACTATGGCTACACCTTC,CASSLGLSANYGYTF,TRBJ1-2,TRBV7-2,NA,NA
TGTGCCAGCAGTTCCCTTCGACTAGCGGAGGCCTACGAGCAGTACTTC,CASSSLRLAEAYEQYF,TRBJ2-7,TRBV27,NA,TRBD2
TGCGCCAGCACGAGGGCCATGGGGACAGATACGCAGTATTTT,CASTRAMGTDTQYF,TRBJ2-3,TRBV5-1,NA,NA
TGTGCCAGCAGTGAATCGTGGGGGGTGGGTTCACCCCTCCACTTT,CASSESWGVGSPLHF,TRBJ1-6,TRBV2,once,NA
TGTGCCACCAGCAACCAGGGACAGGGGCACGAGCAGTACTTC,CATSNQGQGHEQYF,TRBJ2-7,TRBV15,NA,TRBD1
TGTGCCAGCAGCGTACAGGGGGGACACGTTGATGAAGCTTTCTTT,CASSVQGGHVDEAFF,TRBJ1-1,TRBV9,NA,TRBD1
TGCAGCGTTGAATTTTTAGCGGCAGATACGCAGTATTTT,CSVEFLAADTQYF,TRBJ2-3,TRBV29-1,once,NA
TGTGCCAGCGCCCAACTAGCGCACGCCTACGAGCAGTACTTC,CASAQLAHAYEQYF,TRBJ2-7,TRBV19,NA,TRBD2
TGTGCCAGTAGTATCGGGGGGGCCGACGGGGAGCTGTTTTTT,CASSIGGADGELFF,TRBJ2-2,TRBV19,NA,TRBD2
TGTGCCAGCGGGGAACCCCTCCACTTT,CASGEPLHF,TRBJ1-6,TRBV6-5,NA,NA
TGTGCCAGCAGCTTAGTAGGGACTAAATTTGGAAGCTACGAGCAGTACTTC,CASSLVGTKFGSYEQYF,TRBJ2-7,TRBV7-2,NA,TRBD2
TGTGCCACCAGCAGGACAGATACGCAGTATTTT,CATSRTDTQYF,TRBJ2-3,TRBV15,NA,NA
TGTGCCAGCAGCGATAGCCTTGAGGGGGAGACCCAGTACTTC,CASSDSLEGETQYF,TRBJ2-5,TRBV6-1,NA,NA
TGTGCTTCAGGATTTACTGGAGAGACCCAGTACTTC,CASGFTGETQYF,TRBJ2-5,TRBV19,once,NA
TGTGCCACGGGGGGCAGGGCCCGCAATCAGCCCCAGCATTTT,CATGGRARNQPQHF,TRBJ1-5,TRBV19,NA,NA
TGTGCCAGCAGCGTATTCGGGGCCGCAGATACGCAGTATTTT,CASSVFGAADTQYF,TRBJ2-3,TRBV9,NA,NA
TGTGCCAGCAGTGGCGGGGCCGCCCCCGAGCAGTACTTC,CASSGGAAPEQYF,TRBJ2-7,TRBV25-1,once,NA
TGTGCCAGCAGCTTTACGCCTCAAGACGTATATGGCTACACCTTC,CASSFTPQDVYGYTF,TRBJ1-2,TRBV11-2,NA,NA
TGTGCCAGCAGCCCGGGACGGAACTCCTACGAGCAGTACTTC,CASSPGRNSYEQYF,TRBJ2-7,TRBV16,NA,NA
TGCGCCAGCAGCTTGGTTCCGGACGTATACGAGCAGTACTTC,CASSLVPDVYEQYF,TRBJ2-7,TRBV5-1,NA,NA
TGCGCCAGCAGTAGAACAGGGGCGAAAAACATTCAGTACTTC,CASSRTGAKNIQYF,TRBJ2-4,TRBV4-1,NA,TRBD1
TGTGCCAGCAGCGTATCAGGGCCTTATGGCTACACCTTC,CASSVSGPYGYTF,TRBJ1-2,TRBV7-9,NA,NA
TGCAGCGTAGCAGGGGGTCAGGGGAATGAGCAGTTCTTC,CSVAGGQGNEQFF,TRBJ2-1,TRBV29-1,few,TRBD1
TGTGCCAGCTCACGGGACAGGGGCCGAGATGGCTACACCTTC,CASSRDRGRDGYTF,TRBJ1-2,TRBV18,NA,TRBD1
TGTGCCAGCAGCCCAGGGAATGAGCAGTTCTTC,CASSPGNEQFF,TRBJ2-1,TRBV28,once,NA
TGTGCCAGCAGCCCACCGGACAGCTATGGCTACACCTTC,CASSPPDSYGYTF,TRBJ1-2,TRBV9,NA,NA